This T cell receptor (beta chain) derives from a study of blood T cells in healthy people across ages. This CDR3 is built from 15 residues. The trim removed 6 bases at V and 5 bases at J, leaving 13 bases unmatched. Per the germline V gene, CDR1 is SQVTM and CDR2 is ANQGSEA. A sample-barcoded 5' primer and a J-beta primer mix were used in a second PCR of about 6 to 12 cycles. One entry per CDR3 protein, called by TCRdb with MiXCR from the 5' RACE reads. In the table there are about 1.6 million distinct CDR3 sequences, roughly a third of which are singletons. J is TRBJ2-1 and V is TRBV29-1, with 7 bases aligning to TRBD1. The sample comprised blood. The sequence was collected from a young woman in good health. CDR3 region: CSVMGQPLGDNEQFF. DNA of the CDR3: TGCAGCGTGATGGGACAGCCCCTGGGGGACAATGAGCAGTTCTTC.